This is a list of T cell receptor beta chains from one sample in a study of T cell repertoires in cytomegalovirus infection. TCRdb called the reads again in MiXCR, with one record for every CDR3 protein. The table has about 360,000 distinct CDR3 sequences, roughly 18% seen once; the top ten hold approximately 10%. Material for sequencing was PBMCs. These receptors all come from a human donor in good health (CMV status not recorded). Some clones in this sample may be carry-over from other donors' samples. Both conserved end residues are part of each CDR3. Each record gives: CDR3 DNA, CDR3 protein, V gene, CDR3 length, D gene, J gene, clone size. A D gene is named only where the DNA matches it firmly. Only some rows state a clone size, as once, few, many or a class for expanded clones.

cdr3_nt: TGTGCCAGCAGTCCGACCTGGGATGAAGCTTTCTTT; cdr3_aa: CASSPTWDEAFF; v_call: TRBV6-2/TRBV6-3; cdr3_length: 12; d_call: NA; j_call: TRBJ1-1; clone_size: few
cdr3_nt: TGTGCCACCGGACAGGGGAACTATGGCTACACCTTC; cdr3_aa: CATGQGNYGYTF; v_call: TRBV7-9; cdr3_length: 12; d_call: TRBD1; j_call: TRBJ1-2; clone_size: NA
cdr3_nt: TGTGCCAGCAGCCCCCTCCCGGTCAGCACCTACGAGCAGTACTTC; cdr3_aa: CASSPLPVSTYEQYF; v_call: TRBV7-6; cdr3_length: 15; d_call: NA; j_call: TRBJ2-7; clone_size: many
cdr3_nt: TGTGCCAGCGGTAGGGATTACAATGAGCAGTTCTTC; cdr3_aa: CASGRDYNEQFF; v_call: TRBV2; cdr3_length: 12; d_call: NA; j_call: TRBJ2-1; clone_size: many
cdr3_nt: TGCAGTGCCCTCAGGGATCCGGTTCGGACTGAAGCTTTCTTT; cdr3_aa: CSALRDPVRTEAFF; v_call: TRBV20-1; cdr3_length: 14; d_call: NA; j_call: TRBJ1-1; clone_size: NA
cdr3_nt: TGTGCCAGCAGTGAGCGACAGGGGGCATGGACCTATAATTCACCCCTCCACTTT; cdr3_aa: CASSERQGAWTYNSPLHF; v_call: TRBV2; cdr3_length: 18; d_call: TRBD1; j_call: TRBJ1-6; clone_size: once
cdr3_nt: TGCGCCAGCCCGACCCCCGACAATTCCTGGTACTTC; cdr3_aa: CASPTPDNSWYF; v_call: TRBV4-1; cdr3_length: 12; d_call: NA; j_call: TRBJ2-5; clone_size: many
cdr3_nt: TGTGGCATCACCGAAACCGGGACAGGTAGGGGAGGCAGCAATCAGCCCCAGCATTTT; cdr3_aa: CGITETGTGRGGSNQPQHF; v_call: TRBV10-3; cdr3_length: 19; d_call: TRBD1; j_call: TRBJ1-5; clone_size: NA
cdr3_nt: TGTGCCAGCAGTGAAAGGTACGCAGTCCTCACAGATACGCAGTATTTT; cdr3_aa: CASSERYAVLTDTQYF; v_call: TRBV6-1; cdr3_length: 16; d_call: NA; j_call: TRBJ2-3; clone_size: NA
cdr3_nt: TGTGCCATCAGTGAGTCCGGGGCTGGAAACACCATATATTTT; cdr3_aa: CAISESGAGNTIYF; v_call: TRBV10-3; cdr3_length: 14; d_call: NA; j_call: TRBJ1-3; clone_size: NA
cdr3_nt: TGCAGTGCTAGAGATACAGGGGGTAACTATGGCTACACCTTC; cdr3_aa: CSARDTGGNYGYTF; v_call: TRBV20-1; cdr3_length: 14; d_call: TRBD1; j_call: TRBJ1-2; clone_size: few
cdr3_nt: TGTGCCAGCAGTCTGCGGACATTTCGTAGCACAGATACGCAGTATTTT; cdr3_aa: CASSLRTFRSTDTQYF; v_call: TRBV28; cdr3_length: 16; d_call: NA; j_call: TRBJ2-3; clone_size: few
cdr3_nt: TGTGCCAGCACCCAGATTGGGTCTAGCGGGGGGAGGGCCAAAAACATTCAGTACTTC; cdr3_aa: CASTQIGSSGGRAKNIQYF; v_call: TRBV7-8; cdr3_length: 19; d_call: TRBD2; j_call: TRBJ2-4; clone_size: many
cdr3_nt: TGTGCCAGCAGCTTAGCCCGACAGGGTGAGGCTTTCTTT; cdr3_aa: CASSLARQGEAFF; v_call: TRBV7-2; cdr3_length: 13; d_call: TRBD1; j_call: TRBJ1-1; clone_size: many
cdr3_nt: TGTGCCAGCAGGGGTCCAGCTGGAGGGCAGTTCTTC; cdr3_aa: CASRGPAGGQFF; v_call: TRBV28; cdr3_length: 12; d_call: NA; j_call: TRBJ2-1; clone_size: NA
cdr3_nt: TGCGCCAGCAGCCCCGCCGGGACTCTTTCAACCGGGGAGCTGTTTTTT; cdr3_aa: CASSPAGTLSTGELFF; v_call: TRBV4-1; cdr3_length: 16; d_call: NA; j_call: TRBJ2-2; clone_size: NA
cdr3_nt: TGCAGCGTTGAAGAAGAGGAGGGATACTATGGCTACACCTTC; cdr3_aa: CSVEEEEGYYGYTF; v_call: TRBV29-1; cdr3_length: 14; d_call: NA; j_call: TRBJ1-2; clone_size: NA
cdr3_nt: TGTGCCAGCAGTGAATCAGGTTGGCGGGGATCCACAGATACGCAGTATTTT; cdr3_aa: CASSESGWRGSTDTQYF; v_call: TRBV25-1; cdr3_length: 17; d_call: NA; j_call: TRBJ2-3; clone_size: NA
cdr3_nt: TGTGCCAGCAGTGAAACCGGGGAGCAGTTCTTC; cdr3_aa: CASSETGEQFF; v_call: TRBV2; cdr3_length: 11; d_call: NA; j_call: TRBJ2-1; clone_size: NA
cdr3_nt: TGTGCCAGCAGCTTACGAGGCCAGGCCACAGATACGCAGTATTTT; cdr3_aa: CASSLRGQATDTQYF; v_call: TRBV7-2; cdr3_length: 15; d_call: NA; j_call: TRBJ2-3; clone_size: many
cdr3_nt: TGTGCCAGCAGTTTAGGGGGTACGGACACTGAAGCTTTCTTT; cdr3_aa: CASSLGGTDTEAFF; v_call: TRBV12-3/TRBV12-4; cdr3_length: 14; d_call: NA; j_call: TRBJ1-1; clone_size: many
cdr3_nt: TGTGCCAGCAAGTCGGGACAGCGAACTAACTATGGCTACACCTTC; cdr3_aa: CASKSGQRTNYGYTF; v_call: TRBV2; cdr3_length: 15; d_call: TRBD1; j_call: TRBJ1-2; clone_size: once
cdr3_nt: TGTGCCAGCGCTTCTGGCGCTGAAGCTTTCTTT; cdr3_aa: CASASGAEAFF; v_call: TRBV6-2/TRBV6-3; cdr3_length: 11; d_call: NA; j_call: TRBJ1-1; clone_size: few
cdr3_nt: TGTGCCAGCAGCCCGCCGGACAGTCGAGAGCAGTACTTC; cdr3_aa: CASSPPDSREQYF; v_call: TRBV7-9; cdr3_length: 13; d_call: NA; j_call: TRBJ2-7; clone_size: many
cdr3_nt: TGCAGTGCTAGAGCGACTAGCGACCACAATGAGCAGTTCTTC; cdr3_aa: CSARATSDHNEQFF; v_call: TRBV20-1; cdr3_length: 14; d_call: TRBD2; j_call: TRBJ2-1; clone_size: NA
cdr3_nt: TGTGCCAGCAGTTATGAGCAGTTCTTC; cdr3_aa: CASSYEQFF; v_call: TRBV27; cdr3_length: 9; d_call: NA; j_call: TRBJ2-1; clone_size: few
cdr3_nt: TGTGCCAGCAGAACTCACAGGGGGTTGTATCAGCCCCAGCATTTT; cdr3_aa: CASRTHRGLYQPQHF; v_call: TRBV6-2/TRBV6-3; cdr3_length: 15; d_call: TRBD1; j_call: TRBJ1-5; clone_size: few
cdr3_nt: TGTGCCAGCAGCTTGTTCGTCCGACAGGGACTCTATGGCTACACCTTC; cdr3_aa: CASSLFVRQGLYGYTF; v_call: TRBV5-6; cdr3_length: 16; d_call: TRBD1; j_call: TRBJ1-2; clone_size: many
cdr3_nt: TGTGCCAGCAGCTTGGTCTTCTCCTACGAGCAGTACTTC; cdr3_aa: CASSLVFSYEQYF; v_call: TRBV11-2; cdr3_length: 13; d_call: NA; j_call: TRBJ2-7; clone_size: few
cdr3_nt: TGTGCCACCCGCCGACAGACAACTAATGAAAAACTGTTTTTT; cdr3_aa: CATRRQTTNEKLFF; v_call: TRBV19; cdr3_length: 14; d_call: NA; j_call: TRBJ1-4; clone_size: many
cdr3_nt: TGTGCCAGCAGCCCCCAGTCTCGGAGGGAGACCCAGTACTTC; cdr3_aa: CASSPQSRRETQYF; v_call: TRBV7-2; cdr3_length: 14; d_call: NA; j_call: TRBJ2-5; clone_size: many
cdr3_nt: TGTGCCAGCAGTACGGACAGGGGGTTCCAAGAGACCCAGTACTTC; cdr3_aa: CASSTDRGFQETQYF; v_call: TRBV2; cdr3_length: 15; d_call: TRBD1; j_call: TRBJ2-5; clone_size: NA
cdr3_nt: TGTGCCAGCACGCATCGGGACAGAATTTATCAGCCCCAGCATTTT; cdr3_aa: CASTHRDRIYQPQHF; v_call: TRBV6-6; cdr3_length: 15; d_call: TRBD1; j_call: TRBJ1-5; clone_size: NA
cdr3_nt: TGTGCCAGCACCGACAGGTCCGGAGGGCAGTTCTTC; cdr3_aa: CASTDRSGGQFF; v_call: TRBV4-2; cdr3_length: 12; d_call: NA; j_call: TRBJ2-1; clone_size: few
cdr3_nt: TGTGCCAGTAGGGGACAGTTCGGGAGTGAAGCTTTCTTT; cdr3_aa: CASRGQFGSEAFF; v_call: TRBV19; cdr3_length: 13; d_call: TRBD1; j_call: TRBJ1-1; clone_size: NA